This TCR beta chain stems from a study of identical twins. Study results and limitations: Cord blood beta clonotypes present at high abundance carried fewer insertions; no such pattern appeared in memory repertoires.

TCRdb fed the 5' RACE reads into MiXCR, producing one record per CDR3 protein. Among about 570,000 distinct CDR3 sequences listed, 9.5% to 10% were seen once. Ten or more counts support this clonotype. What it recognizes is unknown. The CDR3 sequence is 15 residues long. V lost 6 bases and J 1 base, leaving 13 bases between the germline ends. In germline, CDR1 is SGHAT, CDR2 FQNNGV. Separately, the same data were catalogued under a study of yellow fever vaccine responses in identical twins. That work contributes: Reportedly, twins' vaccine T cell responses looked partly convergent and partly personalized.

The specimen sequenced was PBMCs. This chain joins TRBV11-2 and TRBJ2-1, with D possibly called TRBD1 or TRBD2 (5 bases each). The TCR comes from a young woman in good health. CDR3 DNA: TGTGCCAGCAGGGCTTCGGGGCAGTCCTACAATGAGCAGTTCTTC. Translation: CASRASGQSYNEQFF.